The T cell receptor beta chain described here comes from a study of post-analysis software for immune sequencing data. Presence of unique molecular identifiers characterized the TCR beta cDNA libraries. Using its own MiXCR run on the PCR reads, TCRdb lists one record per CDR3 protein. This sample has approximately 570,000 distinct CDR3 sequences, with about 40% found just once. Sequencing used blood. This receptor was obtained from a girl between 10 and 17 years old with multiple sclerosis.

The CDR3 spells CASSQMRPDSTDTQYF. Written as DNA, the CDR3 is TGCGCCAGCAGTCAAATGAGGCCTGATAGCACAGATACGCAGTATTTT. V gene TRBV4-1 combines with J gene TRBJ2-3; the D is unclear. V lost 6 bases to trimming and J lost 0 bases, with 16 bases between them. The CDR3 is 16 amino acids. Germline V gene data show CDR1 as MGHRA and CDR2 as YSYEKL.